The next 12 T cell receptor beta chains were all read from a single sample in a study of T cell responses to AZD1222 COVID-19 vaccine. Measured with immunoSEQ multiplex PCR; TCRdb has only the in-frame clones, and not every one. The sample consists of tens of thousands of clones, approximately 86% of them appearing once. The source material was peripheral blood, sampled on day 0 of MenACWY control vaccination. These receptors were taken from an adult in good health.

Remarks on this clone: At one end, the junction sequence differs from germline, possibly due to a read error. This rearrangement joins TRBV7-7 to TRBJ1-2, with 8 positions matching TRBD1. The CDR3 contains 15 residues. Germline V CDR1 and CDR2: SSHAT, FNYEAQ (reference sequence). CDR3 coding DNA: TGTGCTAGCAGCTTAGCACAGGGGGGCACCTATGGCTACACCTTC. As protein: CASSLAQGGTYGYTF.

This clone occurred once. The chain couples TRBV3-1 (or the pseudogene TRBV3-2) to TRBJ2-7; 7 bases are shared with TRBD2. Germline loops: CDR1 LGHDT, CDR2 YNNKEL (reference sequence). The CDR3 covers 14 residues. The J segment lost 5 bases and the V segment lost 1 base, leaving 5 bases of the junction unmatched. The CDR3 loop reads CASSQGDYRNEQYF. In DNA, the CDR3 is TGTGCCAGCAGCCAAGGGGACTACAGGAACGAGCAGTACTTC.

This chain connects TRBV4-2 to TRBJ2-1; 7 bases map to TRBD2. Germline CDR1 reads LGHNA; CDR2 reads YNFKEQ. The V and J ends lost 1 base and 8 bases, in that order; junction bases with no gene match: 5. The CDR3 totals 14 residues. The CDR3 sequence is CASSQGRGRDEQFF. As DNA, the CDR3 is TGTGCCAGCAGCCAAGGGCGGGGGAGGGATGAGCAGTTCTTC.

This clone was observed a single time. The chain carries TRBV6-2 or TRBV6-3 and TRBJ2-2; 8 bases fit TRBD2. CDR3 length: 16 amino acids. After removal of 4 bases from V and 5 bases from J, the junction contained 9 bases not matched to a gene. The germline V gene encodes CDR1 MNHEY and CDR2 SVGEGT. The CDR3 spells CASSSIPGGRTGELFF. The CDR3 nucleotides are TGTGCCAGCAGTTCTATCCCGGGGGGGCGGACCGGGGAGCTGTTTTTT.

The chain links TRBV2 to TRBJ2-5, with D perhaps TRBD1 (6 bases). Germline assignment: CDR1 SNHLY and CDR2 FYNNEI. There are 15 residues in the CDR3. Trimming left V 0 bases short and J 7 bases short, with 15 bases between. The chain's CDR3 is CASSEARRTVATQYF. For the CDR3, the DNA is TGTGCCAGCAGTGAAGCGCGAAGGACAGTTGCGACCCAGTACTTC.

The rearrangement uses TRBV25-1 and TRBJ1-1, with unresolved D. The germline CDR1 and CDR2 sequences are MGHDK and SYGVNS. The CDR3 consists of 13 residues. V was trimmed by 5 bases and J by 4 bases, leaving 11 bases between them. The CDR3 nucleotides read TGTGCCAGCAGTACGACCGGGAGCACTGAAGCTTTCTTT. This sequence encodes CASSTTGSTEAFF.

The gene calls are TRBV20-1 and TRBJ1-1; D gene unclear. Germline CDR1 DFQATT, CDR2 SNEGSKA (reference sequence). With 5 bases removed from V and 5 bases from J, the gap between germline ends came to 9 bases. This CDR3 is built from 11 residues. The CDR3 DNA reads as TGCAGTGCTCCACGGGAGACTGAAGCTTTCTTT. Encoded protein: CSAPRETEAFF.

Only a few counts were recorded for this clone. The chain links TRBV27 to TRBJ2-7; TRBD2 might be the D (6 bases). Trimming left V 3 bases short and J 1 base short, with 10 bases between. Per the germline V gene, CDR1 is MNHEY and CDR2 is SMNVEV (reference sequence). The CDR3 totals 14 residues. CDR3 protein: CASSLNGGSYEQYF. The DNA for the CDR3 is TGTGCCAGCAGTTTGAACGGGGGTTCCTACGAGCAGTACTTC.

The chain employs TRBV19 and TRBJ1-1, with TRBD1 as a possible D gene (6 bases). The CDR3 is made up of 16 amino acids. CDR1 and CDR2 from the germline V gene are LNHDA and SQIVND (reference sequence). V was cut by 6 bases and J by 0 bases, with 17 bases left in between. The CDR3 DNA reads TGTGCCAGTAGCCCCGCCTGGGACACCATGAACACTGAAGCTTTCTTT. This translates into CASSPAWDTMNTEAFF. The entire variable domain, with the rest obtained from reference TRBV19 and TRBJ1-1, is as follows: DGGITQSPKYLFRKEGQNVTLSCEQNLNHDAMYWYRQDPGQGLRLIYYSQIVNDFQKGDIAEGYSVSREKKESFPLTVTSAQKNPTAFYLCASSPAWDTMNTEAFFGQGTRLTVV.

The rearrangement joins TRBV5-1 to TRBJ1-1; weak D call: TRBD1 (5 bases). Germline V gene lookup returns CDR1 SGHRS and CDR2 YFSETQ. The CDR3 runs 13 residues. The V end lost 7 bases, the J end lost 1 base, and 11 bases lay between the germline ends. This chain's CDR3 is CASFRDQNTEAFF. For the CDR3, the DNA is TGCGCCAGCTTCCGGGACCAGAACACTGAAGCTTTCTTT. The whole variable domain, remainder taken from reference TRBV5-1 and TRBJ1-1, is KAGVTQTPRYLIKTRGQQVTLSCSPISGHRSVSWYQQTPGQGLQFLFEYFSETQRNKGNFPGRFSGRQFSNSRSEMNVSTLELGDSALYLCASFRDQNTEAFFGQGTRLTVV.

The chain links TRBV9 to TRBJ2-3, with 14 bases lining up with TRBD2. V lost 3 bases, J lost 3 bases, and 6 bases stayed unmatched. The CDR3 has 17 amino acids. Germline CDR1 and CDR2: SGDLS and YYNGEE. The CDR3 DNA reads TGTGCCAGCAGCGCGTCGACTAGCGGGGGGGTAACAGATACGCAGTATTTT. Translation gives CASSASTSGGVTDTQYF.

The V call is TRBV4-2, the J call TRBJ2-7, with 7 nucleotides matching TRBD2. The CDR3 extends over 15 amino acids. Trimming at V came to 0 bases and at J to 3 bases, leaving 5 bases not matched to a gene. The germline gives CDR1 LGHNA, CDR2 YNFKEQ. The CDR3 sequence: CASSQEVGGYYEQYF. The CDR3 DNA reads TGTGCCAGCAGCCAAGAAGTGGGGGGGTACTACGAGCAGTACTTC.